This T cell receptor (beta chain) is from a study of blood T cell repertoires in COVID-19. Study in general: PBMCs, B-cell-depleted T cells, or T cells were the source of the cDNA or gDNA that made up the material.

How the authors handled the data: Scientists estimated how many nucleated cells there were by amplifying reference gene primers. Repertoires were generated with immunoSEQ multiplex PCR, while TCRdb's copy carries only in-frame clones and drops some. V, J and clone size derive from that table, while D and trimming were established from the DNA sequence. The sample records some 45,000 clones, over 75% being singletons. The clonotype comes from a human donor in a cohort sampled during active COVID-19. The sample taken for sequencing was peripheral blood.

The DNA of the CDR3 is TGTGCCAGCAGCCCCGGGACAGGGCGGGTAGCCAAAAACATTCAGTACTTC. This gives the protein CASSPGTGRVAKNIQYF. The rearrangement links TRBV7-2 to TRBJ2-4; 9 positions agree with TRBD1. Germline V gene sequence: CDR1 SGHTA, CDR2 FQGNSA. V shed 5 bases and J 0 bases; nucleotides not matched to a gene: 8. This CDR3 is built from 17 residues.